A selection of T cell receptor beta chains follows, all from one sample in a study of blood T cell repertoires in COVID-19. Clones were read by immunoSEQ multiplex PCR, and TCRdb kept only the in-frame ones, dropping some. The profile shows under 200,000 clones, about 86% of them singletons. Sequencing was done on a sample of peripheral blood. Receptors were obtained from a man aged 55-75 years with acute or convalescent COVID-19. The conserved cysteine and the conserved F or W are not part of the CDR3 here. The order of the fields is V gene, clone size, CDR3 protein. Size tells how often a clone was seen (once, few, many) or the class of an expanded clone, and some rows leave it out.

v_call: TRBV28; clone_size: NA; cdr3_aa: ASSLEVSEAF
v_call: TRBV18; clone_size: NA; cdr3_aa: ASSPLLSDTQY
v_call: TRBV6-5; clone_size: NA; cdr3_aa: ASSYWAGMSNQPQH
v_call: TRBV7-9; clone_size: NA; cdr3_aa: ASSWTRGSYEQY
v_call: TRBV7-3; clone_size: NA; cdr3_aa: ASSPHGVNQPQH
v_call: TRBV18; clone_size: NA; cdr3_aa: ASSLGQGNSPLH
v_call: TRBV2; clone_size: NA; cdr3_aa: ASSPGSVKNGNTIY
v_call: TRBV18; clone_size: NA; cdr3_aa: ASSPPGLAGGRADTQY
v_call: TRBV28; clone_size: NA; cdr3_aa: ASSFGTRNYGYT
v_call: TRBV2; clone_size: NA; cdr3_aa: ASIGDRGQPQH
v_call: TRBV5-3; clone_size: few; cdr3_aa: ARSQESGWDTEAF
v_call: TRBV5-1; clone_size: NA; cdr3_aa: ASRPTGGNQPQH
v_call: TRBV5-1; clone_size: NA; cdr3_aa: ASSLDQPEGYGYT
v_call: TRBV5-1; clone_size: NA; cdr3_aa: ASSPLRRDLGYGYT
v_call: TRBV5-1; clone_size: NA; cdr3_aa: ASSLETLAGVQHNEQF
v_call: TRBV2; clone_size: few; cdr3_aa: ASERQINTEAF
v_call: TRBV7-3; clone_size: NA; cdr3_aa: ASSPGTNSYNEQF
v_call: TRBV3-1/TRBV3-2; clone_size: NA; cdr3_aa: ASSQEAGITEAF
v_call: TRBV6-5; clone_size: NA; cdr3_aa: ASSLTSVGGGTQY
v_call: TRBV3-1/TRBV3-2; clone_size: NA; cdr3_aa: ASSQGGHDNQPQH
v_call: TRBV11-3; clone_size: NA; cdr3_aa: ASSLGPRNEQF
v_call: TRBV14; clone_size: NA; cdr3_aa: ASSLLTGFRETQY
v_call: TRBV10-2; clone_size: once; cdr3_aa: ASTGASARDTIY
v_call: TRBV4-1; clone_size: NA; cdr3_aa: ASSQDPQGSRGYT
v_call: TRBV27; clone_size: NA; cdr3_aa: ASSSPGLTSETQY
v_call: TRBV3-1/TRBV3-2; clone_size: NA; cdr3_aa: ASSQGSRGRDNEQF
v_call: TRBV5-6; clone_size: few; cdr3_aa: ASSLQGSGNTIY
v_call: TRBV5-1; clone_size: NA; cdr3_aa: ASSHIGQDTEAF
v_call: TRBV4-1; clone_size: NA; cdr3_aa: ASSPRQGGTDTQY
v_call: TRBV19; clone_size: NA; cdr3_aa: ASSNPGGASYEQY
v_call: TRBV3-1/TRBV3-2; clone_size: NA; cdr3_aa: ASSRTRDTQY
v_call: TRBV12-5; clone_size: NA; cdr3_aa: ASGLVARGQENEQY
v_call: TRBV7-2; clone_size: NA; cdr3_aa: ASSPIGLDNEQF
v_call: TRBV24-1; clone_size: NA; cdr3_aa: ATSDSLVGETQY
v_call: TRBV27; clone_size: NA; cdr3_aa: ASSLYSGSTQEQY
v_call: TRBV28; clone_size: NA; cdr3_aa: ASNPATGRNIQY
v_call: TRBV10-3; clone_size: NA; cdr3_aa: AISDQVNYGYT
v_call: TRBV5-4; clone_size: NA; cdr3_aa: ASSAKQVNTGELF
v_call: TRBV9; clone_size: NA; cdr3_aa: ASSVVPLTGVSSYNSPLH
v_call: TRBV5-1; clone_size: NA; cdr3_aa: ATRRGGSTDTQY
v_call: TRBV7-6; clone_size: NA; cdr3_aa: ASSLGLSSYEQY
v_call: TRBV7-9; clone_size: NA; cdr3_aa: ASSTYSNSPLH
v_call: TRBV28; clone_size: NA; cdr3_aa: ASSPSGRAYEQY
v_call: TRBV3-1/TRBV3-2; clone_size: few; cdr3_aa: ASSLGTLWRTDTQY
v_call: TRBV28; clone_size: once; cdr3_aa: ASSSTGIYGYT
v_call: TRBV11-2; clone_size: NA; cdr3_aa: ASSPLQGNSPLH
v_call: TRBV10-3; clone_size: few; cdr3_aa: ATKTEAPTQPQH
v_call: TRBV2; clone_size: NA; cdr3_aa: ASSETGATNEKLF
v_call: TRBV28; clone_size: NA; cdr3_aa: ASSLRLAGGMVAGRELF
v_call: TRBV5-1; clone_size: few; cdr3_aa: ASSLTGADFAGNTIY